This TCR beta chain is from a study of Graves' ophthalmopathy and Graves' hyperthyroidism. Study background: Peripheral blood was obtained at first diagnosis, ahead of any treatment. Notes on the study in general: Blood also contained most of the expanded thyroid clonotypes above 0.001 frequency.

This clonotype has ten or more counts. Its antigen is unknown. The authors amplified TCR beta CDR3 regions, and they did so from RNA transcripts for repertoire sequencing. In the first round, RT-PCR was carried out with HTBI primers, and a multiplex PCR formed the second round. TCRdb re-called the multiplex PCR reads through MiXCR, storing one row per CDR3 protein. Of approximately 700,000 distinct CDR3 sequences in the sample, roughly 40% were seen once. Patients with other autoimmune diseases, uncontrolled infections, pregnancy or lactation were excluded. CDR3 size: 15 residues. From germline, CDR1 is SGDLS and CDR2 YYNGEE. J gave up 5 bases and V 0 bases, and 8 bases lay outside the gene matches.

The specimen sequenced was peripheral blood. This TCR came from an adult man with Graves' ophthalmopathy. V is TRBV9 and J is TRBJ2-7, with 7 bases identical to TRBD2. The CDR3 loop is CASSVAVGRNDEQYF. The CDR3 DNA reads as TGTGCCAGCAGCGTAGCGGTCGGGAGGAACGACGAGCAGTACTTC. Supplemented by reference TRBV9 and TRBJ2-7, the full variable domain reads DSGVTQTPKHLITATGQRVTLRCSPRSGDLSVYWYQQSLDQGLQFLIQYYNGEERAKGNILERFSAQQFPDLHSELNLSSLELGDSALYFCASSVAVGRNDEQYFGPGTRLTVT.